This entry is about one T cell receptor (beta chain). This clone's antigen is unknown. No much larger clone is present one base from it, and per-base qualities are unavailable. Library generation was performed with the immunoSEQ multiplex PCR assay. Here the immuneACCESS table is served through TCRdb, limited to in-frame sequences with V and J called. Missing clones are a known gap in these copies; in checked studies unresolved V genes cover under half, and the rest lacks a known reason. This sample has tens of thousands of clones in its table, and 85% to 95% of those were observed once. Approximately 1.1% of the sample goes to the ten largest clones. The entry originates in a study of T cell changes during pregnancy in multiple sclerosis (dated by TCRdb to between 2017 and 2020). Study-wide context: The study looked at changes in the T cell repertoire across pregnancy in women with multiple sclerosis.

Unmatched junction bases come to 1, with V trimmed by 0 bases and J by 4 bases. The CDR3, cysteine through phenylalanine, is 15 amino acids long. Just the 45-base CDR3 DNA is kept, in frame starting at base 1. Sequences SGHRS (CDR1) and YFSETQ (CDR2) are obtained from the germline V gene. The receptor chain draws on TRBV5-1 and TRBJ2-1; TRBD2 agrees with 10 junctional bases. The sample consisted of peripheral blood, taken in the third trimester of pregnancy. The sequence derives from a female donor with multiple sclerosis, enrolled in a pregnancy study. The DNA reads TGCGCCAGCAGCTTGGAGCGGGAGGGGTACAATGAGCAGTTCTTC. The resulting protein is CASSLEREGYNEQFF.